The clone carrying this TCR beta chain was counted a few times. Trimming removed 5 bases from V and 8 bases from J; junction bases left unmatched: 12. CDR3 length equals 15 residues. The germline CDR1 and CDR2 sequences are SGHAT and FQDESV (reference sequence). This sample was taken from a study of blood T cell repertoires in COVID-19. In the study overall: PBMCs, B-cell-depleted T cells, or T cells provided the cDNA or gDNA that made up the material.

The protocol was immunoSEQ multiplex PCR, while the TCRdb copy is restricted to in-frame clones and leaves out a portion. This sample yields around 230,000 clones, of which about 84% are seen a single time; 6% to 9.5% belongs to the top ten. The TCR was taken from a woman at least 80 years old with acute or convalescent COVID-19. This chain joins TRBV11-1 and TRBJ1-1, with 9 bases matching TRBD1. Sequencing was carried out using peripheral blood. As DNA, the CDR3 is TGTGCCAGCAGCCAAACAGGGGGCGGCTTCTCGGAAGCTTTCTTT. Amino acid sequence: CASSQTGGGFSEAFF.